Below, 29 T cell receptor beta chains from the same sample are listed, as sequenced in a study of technical replicates of blood from a handful of donors. TCRdb keeps only in-frame clones here, not all; method: immunoSEQ multiplex PCR. The sample records 90,000 or so clones, approximately 95% being singletons. Sequenced input: T cells isolated from PBMCs. These receptors came from a human donor in good health.

The chain couples TRBV21-1 to TRBJ2-3; the tabulated D call, TRBD2, remains unverified against the DNA. TRBV21-1 represents a pseudogene. This CDR3 has 16 residues. The CDR3 nucleotides read TGTGCCAGCAGCAAAGCGCGGCAGCGGGAGGGTGATACGCAGTATTTT. Encoded protein: CASSKARQREGDTQYF.

The chain joins TRBV7-2 to TRBJ2-3, with a tentative D call TRBD2 (5 bases). Germline lookup yields CDR1 SGHTA and CDR2 FQGNSA. The CDR3 consists of 15 residues. V lost 0 bases, J lost 0 bases, and 7 bases lay in between. In DNA, the CDR3 is TGTGCCAGCAGCTTAGCGGGAGCTAGCACAGATACGCAGTATTTT. Protein sequence: CASSLAGASTDTQYF. The variable domain in full, with the rest retrieved from reference TRBV7-2 and TRBJ2-3, is GAGVSQSPSNKVTEKGKDVELRCDPISGHTALYWYRQSLGQGLEFLIYFQGNSAPDKSGLPSDRFSAERTGGSVSTLTIQRTQQEDSAVYLCASSLAGASTDTQYFGPGTRLTVL.

V is TRBV28 and J is TRBJ2-1; D gene ambiguous. Looked up from germline, CDR1 is MDHEN and CDR2 is SYDVKM. The CDR3 is 13 amino acids. V was shortened by 3 bases and J by 4 bases, with 7 bases between the two germline ends. The CDR3, as DNA: TGTGCCAGCAGTTTCGGAGCTTACAATGAGCAGTTCTTC. Its protein is CASSFGAYNEQFF. Combining the CDR3 with reference TRBV28 and TRBJ2-1 gives the whole variable domain DVKVTQSSRYLVKRTGEKVFLECVQDMDHENMFWYRQDPGLGLRLIYFSYDVKMKEKGDIPEGYSVSREKKERFSLILESASTNQTSMYLCASSFGAYNEQFFGPGTRLTVL.

This chain joins TRBV25-1 and TRBJ1-2, with D hard to call. Germline CDR1 MGHDK, CDR2 SYGVNS. The CDR3 consists of 14 residues. V was shortened by 3 bases and J by 7 bases, with 15 bases between the two germline ends. CDR3 DNA: TGTGCCAGCAGTGATACGGGTGGTTTTGGTGGCTACACCTTC. Protein product: CASSDTGGFGGYTF.

This chain links TRBV28 with TRBJ1-1; 10 bases agree with TRBD1. The CDR3 sequence is 17 residues long. Trimming removed 3 bases from V and 4 bases from J; junction bases left unmatched: 11. Germline CDR1 is MDHEN and CDR2 is SYDVKM. The CDR3 bases are TGTGCCAGCAGTTTCATGGACAGGGGGACAGGAGGCACTGAAGCTTTCTTT. The encoded protein is CASSFMDRGTGGTEAFF.

This chain uses TRBV14 with TRBJ1-2; TRBD1 matches at 7 bases. This CDR3 spans 16 amino acids. J lost 7 bases, V lost 2 bases, and 13 bases had no gene match. In germline, CDR1 is SGHDN, CDR2 FVKESK. The CDR3 DNA sequence: TGTGCCAGCAGCCAAATGGTGGCAGGGGGTGGAAGTGGCTACACCTTC. Translation gives CASSQMVAGGGSGYTF. The full variable domain, in which reference TRBV14 and TRBJ1-2 provide the parts outside the CDR3, is EAGVTQFPSHSVIEKGQTVTLRCDPISGHDNLYWYRRVMGKEIKFLLHFVKESKQDESGMPNNRFLAERTGGTYSTLKVQPAELEDSGVYFCASSQMVAGGGSGYTFGSGTRLTVV.

V and J are TRBV9 and TRBJ2-1; D remains unclear. Trimming shortened V by 3 bases and J by 5 bases, and 3 bases separated the two germline ends. CDR3 length: 11 residues. Germline assignment: CDR1 SGDLS and CDR2 YYNGEE. Here the CDR3 reads CASSADNEQFF. CDR3 sequence (DNA): TGTGCCAGCAGCGCGGACAATGAGCAGTTCTTC. The full variable domain, with the rest looked up from reference TRBV9 and TRBJ2-1, is DSGVTQTPKHLITATGQRVTLRCSPRSGDLSVYWYQQSLDQGLQFLIQYYNGEERAKGNILERFSAQQFPDLHSELNLSSLELGDSALYFCASSADNEQFFGPGTRLTVL.

The chain has TRBV7-9 and TRBJ1-2; D possibly corresponds to TRBD1 (6 bases). This CDR3 spans 13 amino acids. Germline CDR1 reads SEHNR; CDR2 reads FQNEAQ (reference sequence). V lost 1 base and J 4 bases, leaving 7 bases between the germline ends. CDR3 region: CASSLEQGYGYTF. CDR3 DNA: TGTGCCAGCAGCTTAGAACAGGGCTATGGCTACACCTTC. Complete variable domain (other parts from reference TRBV7-9 and TRBJ1-2): DTGVSQNPRHKITKRGQNVTFRCDPISEHNRLYWYRQTLGQGPEFLTYFQNEAQLEKSRLLSDRFSAERPKGSFSTLEIQRTEQGDSAMYLCASSLEQGYGYTFGSGTRLTVV.

The DNA of the CDR3 is TGTGCCAGCGAGTATCTTTCCTACGAGCAGTACTTC. Amino acid sequence: CASEYLSYEQYF. V is TRBV6-1 and J is TRBJ2-7; D gene unclear. CDR3 length: 12 amino acids. Trimming removed 8 bases at V and 1 base at J, with 9 bases between. Per germline, CDR1 MNHNS and CDR2 SASEGT.

The gene calls are TRBV6-5 and TRBJ2-7; D remains ambiguous. CDR1 and CDR2 from the germline V gene are MNHEY and SVGAGI. Between the trimmed V and J ends, which lost 2 bases and 0 bases, there was a span of 8 bases. The CDR3 covers 14 residues. The CDR3 nucleotides are TGTGCCAGCAGTTACGGGCTGAACTCCTACGAGCAGTACTTC. Translating gives CASSYGLNSYEQYF.

V is TRBV9 and J is TRBJ2-5; the D gene is possibly TRBD2 (6 bases). The CDR3 has 15 residues. The germline CDR1 and CDR2 sequences are SGDLS and YYNGEE. V gave up 3 bases and J gave up 4 bases, with 16 bases separating them. The CDR3 sequence: CASSAGGGTGETQYF. The CDR3 DNA is TGTGCCAGCAGCGCCGGTGGGGGGACGGGAGAGACCCAGTACTTC.

This clone was found once. The chain recombines TRBV4-1 with TRBJ2-1; TRBD2 aligns across 7 bases. In germline, CDR1 is MGHRA, CDR2 YSYEKL. The CDR3 contains 15 residues. The J segment lost 4 bases and the V segment lost 1 base, leaving 4 bases of the junction unmatched. In DNA, the CDR3 is TGCGCCAGCAGCCAAGTTGGCGGGGGTTACAATGAGCAGTTCTTC. This gives the protein CASSQVGGGYNEQFF.

The gene calls are TRBV7-9 and TRBJ2-3; 8 nucleotides agree with TRBD2. V shed 1 base, J shed 7 bases, and the junction held 4 bases outside the gene matches. Germline V gives CDR1 SEHNR, CDR2 FQNEAQ (reference sequence). This CDR3 region has 14 residues. In DNA, the CDR3 is TGTGCCAGCAGCTTAGTTAGCGGGGATTATACGCAGTATTTT. Its translation is CASSLVSGDYTQYF.

In the case of this clone: The junction departs from germline at one end; a sequencing error may be responsible. The rearrangement uses TRBV28 and TRBJ1-3; D not resolved. The CDR3 runs 11 residues. Germline V gene lookup returns CDR1 MDHEN and CDR2 SYDVKM. This chain's CDR3 is CASSGPNGWQF. DNA for the CDR3: TGTGCCAGCAGTGGGCCGAATGGATGGCAATTT. The full variable domain, completed using reference TRBV28 and TRBJ1-3, is DVKVTQSSRYLVKRTGEKVFLECVQDMDHENMFWYRQDPGLGLRLIYFSYDVKMKEKGDIPEGYSVSREKKERFSLILESASTNQTSMYLCASSGPNGWQFGEGSWLTVV.

This chain uses TRBV27 with TRBJ2-7; 8 nucleotides line up with TRBD2. The germline V gene encodes CDR1 MNHEY and CDR2 SMNVEV (reference sequence). V was clipped by 2 bases and J by 4 bases; unmatched bases: 7. The CDR3 spans 15 residues. The CDR3 protein is CASSLGWAGGYEQYF. The CDR3 nucleotides read TGTGCCAGCAGTTTAGGGTGGGCGGGAGGTTACGAGCAGTACTTC.

This chain links TRBV4-2 with TRBJ1-2; no definite D call. Trimming shortened V by 0 bases and J by 2 bases, and 10 bases separated the two germline ends. Germline CDR1 and CDR2: LGHNA and YNFKEQ. The CDR3 length is 15 residues. CDR3 loop: CASSQEAGLNYGYTF. CDR3 DNA sequence: TGTGCCAGCAGCCAAGAGGCGGGGTTAAACTATGGCTACACCTTC.

V usage is TRBV19 and J usage is TRBJ2-7; tentative D call: TRBD1 (5 bases). CDR1 LNHDA and CDR2 SQIVND come from the germline V gene (reference sequence). Trimming took off 4 bases at V and 3 bases at J, with 19 bases between the two ends. The CDR3 runs to 16 residues. The CDR3 sequence: CASSKVGDPLHYEQYF. The CDR3 DNA is TGTGCCAGTAGTAAAGTAGGGGATCCTCTTCACTACGAGCAGTACTTC. The full variable domain, its missing parts supplied by reference TRBV19 and TRBJ2-7, is DGGITQSPKYLFRKEGQNVTLSCEQNLNHDAMYWYRQDPGQGLRLIYYSQIVNDFQKGDIAEGYSVSREKKESFPLTVTSAQKNPTAFYLCASSKVGDPLHYEQYFGPGTRLTVT.

The rearrangement joins TRBV19 to TRBJ1-1; possible D gene TRBD1, 5 bases. V was pared by 3 bases and J by 1 base, with 18 bases between. The CDR3 sequence is 17 residues long. Germline CDR1 reads LNHDA; CDR2 reads SQIVND (reference sequence). CDR3 DNA: TGTGCCAGTAGTATGGTGGGCAGGGCGTTGGGGAACACTGAAGCTTTCTTT. It specifies CASSMVGRALGNTEAFF.

The rearrangement links TRBV5-1 to TRBJ1-4; the D gene is possibly TRBD1 (5 bases). Trimming removed 1 base at V and 4 bases at J, with 8 bases between. The CDR3 spans 14 residues. Germline V gene data show CDR1 as SGHRS and CDR2 as YFSETQ. This CDR3 is CASSLTGGNEKLFF. The CDR3, as DNA: TGCGCCAGCAGCTTGACGGGGGGTAATGAAAAACTGTTTTTT.

As for this clone: In this CDR3 the conserved last residue, phenylalanine or tryptophan, is missing, so a read error is likely. Because the CDR3's place on the DNA is in doubt, the DNA is left out and the CDR3 is given as listed by TCRdb. The genes are TRBV6-1 and TRBJ2-7; no DNA check was done on the table's D call, TRBD2. 13 amino acids form the CDR3, both terminal residues included. Germline V gene sequence: CDR1 MNHNS, CDR2 SASEGT. CDR3 protein: CASSALRLAGVSI.

The rearrangement uses TRBV11-2 and TRBJ2-5; D ambiguous. CDR3 length: 14 residues. From germline, CDR1 is SGHAT and CDR2 FQNNGV. With 2 bases removed from V and 5 bases from J, the gap between germline ends came to 12 bases. The CDR3 coding sequence is TGTGCCAGCAGCTTATTGGGCAGTTTGGAGACCCAGTACTTC. This sequence encodes CASSLLGSLETQYF. The variable domain in full, completed from reference TRBV11-2 and TRBJ2-5, reads EAGVAQSPRYKIIEKRQSVAFWCNPISGHATLYWYQQILGQGPKLLIQFQNNGVVDDSQLPKDRFSAERLKGVDSTLKIQPAKLEDSAVYLCASSLLGSLETQYFGPGTRLLVL.

The chain has TRBV6-1 and TRBJ2-5; TRBD2 is a possible D gene (6 bases). CDR1 is MNHNS and CDR2 is SASEGT in the germline V gene. CDR3 length equals 14 residues. Trimming cost V 0 bases and J 5 bases, with 10 bases left between them. CDR3 sequence: CASSEARELETQYF. The CDR3 bases are TGTGCCAGCAGTGAAGCTCGGGAGTTGGAGACCCAGTACTTC.

The chain combines TRBV29-1 with TRBJ1-2; D remains unclear. V was shortened by 3 bases and J by 1 base, with 9 bases between the two germline ends. The CDR3 sequence is 13 residues long. CDR1 and CDR2 from the germline V gene are SQVTM and ANQGSEA. This CDR3 is CSVDRGFNYGYTF. The DNA of the CDR3 is TGCAGCGTTGATCGCGGATTTAACTATGGCTACACCTTC.

This clone has a single count. The rearrangement links TRBV28 to TRBJ2-7; no definite D call. This CDR3 is 14 amino acids long. V was pared by 3 bases and J by 0 bases, with 9 bases between. Germline V lookup: CDR1 MDHEN, CDR2 SYDVKM. In nucleotides, the CDR3 is TGTGCCAGCAGTTTTGGTAGATCCTCCTACGAGCAGTACTTC. Protein: CASSFGRSSYEQYF.

This clone has only a few counts. The chain couples TRBV4-1 to TRBJ2-6; D is unresolved. CDR1 and CDR2 from the germline V gene are MGHRA and YSYEKL. Deletions cut 0 bases from V and 0 bases from J, with 12 bases between. The CDR3 loop spans 18 amino acids. CDR3 protein: CASSQEQSSFSGANVLTF. In nucleotides, the CDR3 is TGCGCCAGCAGCCAAGAACAGTCCTCCTTCTCTGGGGCCAACGTCCTGACTTTC.

Written as DNA, the CDR3 is TGCGCCAGCGCATACGGGGGGGGCACTGAAGCTTTCTTT. Residues: CASAYGGGTEAFF. The V gene is TRBV5-1, the J gene TRBJ1-1; a possible D gene is TRBD1 (5 bases). Germline CDR1 SGHRS, CDR2 YFSETQ. The CDR3 is 13 residues long. The V gene lost 7 bases and the J gene lost 4 bases, with 14 bases spanning the gap. The full variable domain, completed using reference TRBV5-1 and TRBJ1-1, is KAGVTQTPRYLIKTRGQQVTLSCSPISGHRSVSWYQQTPGQGLQFLFEYFSETQRNKGNFPGRFSGRQFSNSRSEMNVSTLELGDSALYLCASAYGGGTEAFFGQGTRLTVV.

This sequence joins TRBV10-3 and TRBJ2-1, with TRBD2 matching 10 bases. The ends lost 7 bases at V and 5 bases at J; junction bases unmatched: 20. CDR1 is ENHRY, CDR2 SYGVKD, per germline. The length of the CDR3 is 19 residues. CDR3 sequence: CAITATLAGDPQRNNEQFF. Written as DNA, the CDR3 is TGTGCCATCACCGCTACTCTAGCGGGAGACCCCCAGAGAAACAATGAGCAGTTCTTC.

V is TRBV7-9 and J is TRBJ1-4; D gene unclear. Germline values: CDR1 SEHNR, CDR2 FQNEAQ (reference sequence). CDR3 size: 13 residues. Trimming removed 4 bases at V and 8 bases at J, with 11 bases between. The CDR3 loop is CASSSSWHEKLFF. Written as DNA, the CDR3 is TGTGCCAGCAGCTCGTCCTGGCACGAAAAACTGTTTTTT.

This clone appeared a few times. Different DNA sequences within this sample yield the same CDR3. The gene calls are TRBV6-5 and TRBJ1-1; D gene uncertain. Per the germline V gene, CDR1 is MNHEY and CDR2 is SVGAGI. This CDR3 region has 12 residues. V lost 6 bases, J lost 5 bases, and 10 bases lay in between. The DNA of the CDR3 is TGTGCCAGCAGCCGAGGAGGGACTGAAGCTTTCTTT. Translated: CASSRGGTEAFF.